This entry features one TCR beta chain sequence. These data are taken from a study of naive and memory T cell subsets. The beta constant-region primer was an equimolar mix of two oligonucleotides covering TRBC1 and TRBC2. TCRdb used MiXCR to reprocess the UMI-ligation and nested PCR reads, holding one entry per CDR3 protein. Of around 40,000 distinct CDR3 sequences listed, 10% to 15% are singletons. V was pared by 4 bases and J by 7 bases, with 2 bases of the junction left unmatched. This CDR3 is built from 13 residues. Germline V gene data show CDR1 as LGHDT and CDR2 as YNNKEL (reference sequence). This receptor was obtained from a human donor in good health. The sample taken for sequencing was effector memory CD4+ T cells from blood. Stated subset: effector memory, CD45RA- CD27-. V is TRBV3-1 and J is TRBJ2-4; 9 nucleotides match TRBD1. CDR3 in amino acids: CASSRQGDNIQYF. In nucleotides, the CDR3 is TGTGCCAGCAGCCGACAGGGGGACAACATTCAGTACTTC.